The 29 T cell receptor beta chains below were found in one sample sequenced in a study of T cell changes during pregnancy in multiple sclerosis. The protocol was immunoSEQ multiplex PCR, while the TCRdb copy is restricted to in-frame clones and leaves out a portion. The sample lists some 70,000 clones; 85% to 95% were seen once. The sequencing here drew on CD8+ T cells from peripheral blood mononuclear cells, taken in the third trimester of pregnancy. These receptors all come from a female donor in good health, enrolled as a control in a pregnancy study.

In its sample, this clone was seen once. This sequence joins TRBV19 and TRBJ1-1; no clear D gene. The CDR3 extends over 14 amino acids. The ends were cut back, 3 bases at V and 0 bases at J, with 8 bases in the middle. The V gene's germline CDR1 is LNHDA and CDR2 SQIVND (reference sequence). CDR3 sequence: CASSILGVNTEAFF. The CDR3 DNA reads as TGTGCCAGTAGTATTCTCGGGGTGAACACTGAAGCTTTCTTT.

As to this clone: This sample also contains other DNA sequences that code for the same CDR3. V and J are TRBV6-1 and TRBJ2-7; D uncertain. The V gene's germline CDR1 is MNHNS and CDR2 SASEGT. Between the trimmed V and J ends, which lost 2 bases and 1 base, there was a span of 6 bases. This CDR3 has 13 residues. DNA for the CDR3: TGTGCCAGCAGTGAAACGGGTTCCTACGAGCAGTACTTC. It encodes CASSETGSYEQYF.

The chain carries TRBV9 and TRBJ2-5, with a possible D match to TRBD1 (6 bases). The CDR3 is 15 amino acids. Trimming left V 0 bases short and J 0 bases short, with 9 bases between. Germline values: CDR1 SGDLS, CDR2 YYNGEE. In nucleotides, the CDR3 is TGTGCCAGCAGCGTAGAGGGGGAGTACCAAGAGACCCAGTACTTC. Translating gives CASSVEGEYQETQYF.

This chain joins TRBV5-4 and TRBJ1-5; D is perhaps TRBD1 (5 bases). The CDR3 extends over 13 amino acids. Germline CDR1 reads SGHNT; CDR2 reads YYREEE (reference sequence). V was shortened by 3 bases and J by 2 bases, with 6 bases between the two germline ends. The CDR3: CASSWGGNQPQHF. DNA for the CDR3: TGTGCCAGCAGCTGGGGGGGCAATCAGCCCCAGCATTTT.

The chain joins TRBV9 to TRBJ1-1; D is possibly TRBD1 (5 bases). This CDR3 contains 16 residues. The germline V gene encodes CDR1 SGDLS and CDR2 YYNGEE. V lost 3 bases to trimming and J lost 4 bases, with 19 bases between them. The CDR3 coding sequence is TGTGCCAGCAGCGCACCGGGACTGCCTTCCGGCACTGAAGCTTTCTTT. The encoded protein is CASSAPGLPSGTEAFF.

The rearrangement joins TRBV10-3 to TRBJ2-6; 8 bases line up with TRBD1. V lost 0 bases and J lost 3; bases outside the gene matches: 7. Germline lookup yields CDR1 ENHRY and CDR2 SYGVKD. The CDR3 loop spans 18 amino acids. As DNA, the CDR3 is TGTGCCATCAGTGAGTCGGGGCAGGGGGCTTATGGGGCCAACGTCCTGACTTTC. This translates into CAISESGQGAYGANVLTF.

This chain uses TRBV9 with TRBJ2-2; 7 nucleotides align to TRBD2. In germline, CDR1 is SGDLS, CDR2 YYNGEE. The CDR3 spans 14 residues. V lost 6 bases to trimming and J lost 1 base; unmatched junction nucleotides: 3. This CDR3 is CASKSGGNTGELFF. DNA for the CDR3: TGTGCCAGCAAATCGGGGGGGAACACCGGGGAGCTGTTTTTT.

This clone was counted only a few times. This chain links TRBV15 with TRBJ1-2; TRBD1 might be the D (5 bases). The CDR3 length is 14 residues. The germline V and J ends were trimmed by 5 bases and 2 bases, with 12 bases remaining between them. Germline V gives CDR1 LNHNV, CDR2 YYDKDF (reference sequence). CDR3 amino acids: CATSGAGGNYGYTF. In nucleotides, the CDR3 is TGTGCCACCAGCGGGGCGGGAGGGAACTATGGCTACACCTTC.

V gene TRBV11-2 combines with J gene TRBJ2-5; TRBD2 aligns across 8 bases. Germline V gene lookup returns CDR1 SGHAT and CDR2 FQNNGV. There are 16 residues in the CDR3. V was clipped by 5 bases and J by 1 base; unmatched bases: 9. CDR3 amino acids: CASSPRGGESQETQYF. CDR3 coding DNA: TGTGCCAGCAGCCCTCGGGGGGGAGAAAGCCAAGAGACCCAGTACTTC.

This chain joins TRBV6-5 and TRBJ1-1; a possible D gene is TRBD1 (5 bases). V lost 7 bases to trimming and J lost 4 bases, with 16 bases between them. Germline V gives CDR1 MNHEY, CDR2 SVGAGI. The CDR3 contains 14 residues. The CDR3, as DNA: TGTGCCAGCAATAAGGACGGGGGGGGCACTGAAGCTTTCTTT. Encoded protein: CASNKDGGGTEAFF.

The V call is TRBV27, the J call TRBJ1-3, with a possible D match to TRBD1 (5 bases). The CDR3 is made up of 15 amino acids. V was pared by 5 bases and J by 4 bases, with 15 bases between. CDR1 and CDR2 from the germline V gene are MNHEY and SMNVEV (reference sequence). The CDR3 loop reads CASSPGLSYGNTIYF. CDR3 DNA: TGTGCCAGCAGTCCGGGACTGTCATACGGAAACACCATATATTTT.

V gene TRBV30 combines with J gene TRBJ2-2, with a possible D match to TRBD1 (5 bases). In germline, CDR1 is GTSNPN, CDR2 SVGIG (reference sequence). V gave up 0 bases and J gave up 7 bases, with 15 bases separating them. The CDR3 consists of 15 residues. In DNA form, the CDR3 reads TGTGCCTGGAGTGTGGGCGCAGGGATCGGCGGGGAGCTGTTTTTT. As protein: CAWSVGAGIGGELFF.

V usage is TRBV30 and J usage is TRBJ2-5; a weak D match, TRBD1 (5 bases). The CDR3 contains 14 residues. CDR1 GTSNPN and CDR2 SVGIG come from the germline V gene (reference sequence). The ends were cut back, 0 bases at V and 5 bases at J, with 13 bases in the middle. CDR3 residues: CAWSVLWGPETQYF. The CDR3 nucleotides are TGTGCCTGGAGTGTACTATGGGGCCCGGAGACCCAGTACTTC.

This chain uses TRBV30 with TRBJ2-7, with D tentatively TRBD1 (6 bases). In germline, CDR1 is GTSNPN, CDR2 SVGIG (reference sequence). The CDR3 is made up of 13 amino acids. V shed 6 bases and J shed 2 bases, with 14 bases lying between them. CDR3: CACNQDSTYEQYF. CDR3 in DNA: TGTGCCTGTAACCAGGACAGTACCTACGAGCAGTACTTC.

The V and J genes are TRBV5-1 and TRBJ1-5; TRBD1 agrees at 7 bases. After removal of 4 bases from V and 8 bases from J, the junction contained 12 bases not matched to a gene. The CDR3 is made up of 15 amino acids. Germline CDR1 is SGHRS and CDR2 is YFSETQ. CDR3 sequence: CASSQGQTSTEPQHF. Here the CDR3 DNA reads TGCGCCAGCAGCCAGGGACAGACCAGTACCGAGCCCCAGCATTTT.

V and J are TRBV4-3 and TRBJ1-1; TRBD1 matches at 9 bases. The trim removed 0 bases at V and 5 bases at J, leaving 7 bases unmatched. This CDR3 is 16 amino acids long. From germline, CDR1 is LGHNA and CDR2 YSLEER. CDR3 loop: CASSQDSGQGDTEAFF. CDR3 DNA: TGCGCCAGCAGCCAAGATTCGGGACAGGGAGATACTGAAGCTTTCTTT.

This clone came up once. The chain has TRBV6-4 and TRBJ2-5; 7 positions agree with TRBD1. V dropped 5 bases and J dropped 4; count of bases not matched to a gene: 10. The germline gives CDR1 MRHNA, CDR2 SNTAGT. This CDR3 is 15 amino acids long. CDR3 in amino acids: CASSRGTGVGETQYF. The CDR3, as DNA: TGTGCCAGCAGTCGAGGAACAGGGGTTGGAGAGACCCAGTACTTC.

This chain links TRBV25-1 with TRBJ1-2; possible D gene TRBD1, 5 bases. Trimming stripped 2 bases from V and 3 bases from J, with 16 bases between. Germline-derived CDR1 and CDR2 are MGHDK and SYGVNS. The CDR3 has 16 residues. The CDR3 spells CASSERGGAVHYGYTF. The CDR3 region has the DNA TGTGCCAGCAGTGAAAGAGGAGGGGCAGTCCACTATGGCTACACCTTC.

The V call is TRBV5-6, the J call TRBJ2-2, with TRBD1 matching 9 bases. The germline CDR1 and CDR2 sequences are SGHDT and YYEEEE. Trimming cost V 3 bases and J 5 bases; bases outside gene matches: 11. The CDR3 has 17 residues. This chain's CDR3 is CASSYFAGQGTTGELFF. CDR3 DNA: TGTGCCAGCAGCTATTTTGCCGGACAGGGGACTACCGGGGAGCTGTTTTTT.

In its sample, this clone was seen once. The J gene is TRBJ2-7, the V gene TRBV18; 8 bases agree with TRBD1. The CDR3 sequence is 15 residues long. CDR1 is KGHSH, CDR2 LQKENI, per germline. J gave up 1 base and V 2 bases, and 4 bases lay outside the gene matches. The CDR3 nucleotides are TGTGCCAGCTCACCAGACAGGACAGGGTCCTACGAGCAGTACTTC. Residues: CASSPDRTGSYEQYF.

The chain uses TRBV5-1 and TRBJ1-6; TRBD1 matches 10 bases. The germline gives CDR1 SGHRS, CDR2 YFSETQ. The CDR3 has 14 residues. Germline trimming cut 5 bases from V and 10 bases from J; bases unmatched to any gene: 6. DNA of the CDR3: TGCGCCAGCAGGTTCGGGACAGGGGTCTCACCCCTCCACTTT. Translating it yields CASRFGTGVSPLHF.

The V gene is TRBV19, the J gene TRBJ2-7; perhaps TRBD1 as D (5 bases). The germline CDR1 and CDR2 sequences are LNHDA and SQIVND (reference sequence). The CDR3 has 15 amino acids. Trimming removed 5 bases at V and 3 bases at J, with 17 bases between. CDR3 sequence (DNA): TGTGCCAGTAGTCCCCGTCAGACAGACATCTACGAGCAGTACTTC. This translates into CASSPRQTDIYEQYF.

The chain is built from TRBV4-1 and TRBJ2-1; D possibly corresponds to TRBD1 (6 bases). Germline V CDR1 and CDR2: MGHRA, YSYEKL. V lost 2 bases and J 7 bases, leaving 12 bases between the germline ends. CDR3 length equals 14 residues. The CDR3 nucleotides read TGCGCCAGCAGCCAAACAGGGTCTGGAAATGAGCAGTTCTTC. It encodes CASSQTGSGNEQFF.

The rearrangement links TRBV4-1 to TRBJ1-3; 12 bases line up with TRBD1. V shed 1 base and J 4 bases; nucleotides not matched to a gene: 2. CDR1 and CDR2 from the germline V gene are MGHRA and YSYEKL. This CDR3 has 16 residues. CDR3 bases: TGCGCCAGCAGCCAAGGGGGACAGGGGGCCGGAAACACCATATATTTT. Protein sequence: CASSQGGQGAGNTIYF.

This chain links TRBV6-6 with TRBJ2-5, with 8 bases aligning to TRBD2. The CDR3 extends over 15 amino acids. Germline CDR1 and CDR2: MNHNY and SVGAGI (reference sequence). The J segment lost 5 bases and the V segment lost 6 bases, leaving 11 bases of the junction unmatched. The CDR3 DNA reads TGTGCCAGCAGAGACAGCGGGGGCCAGTCGGAGACCCAGTACTTC. Amino acids: CASRDSGGQSETQYF.

The chain carries TRBV4-1 and TRBJ1-1; 9 bases fit TRBD1. Trimming removed 5 bases from V and 3 bases from J; junction bases left unmatched: 7. The CDR3 has 15 residues. Germline V gives CDR1 MGHRA, CDR2 YSYEKL. CDR3 bases: TGCGCCAGCAGCGGCCACAGGGGGCCGGACACTGAAGCTTTCTTT. Translated, it gives CASSGHRGPDTEAFF.

The CDR3 loop is CAWSFRGGNQPQHF. CDR3 in DNA: TGTGCCTGGAGTTTCAGGGGTGGCAATCAGCCCCAGCATTTT. The chain recombines TRBV30 with TRBJ1-5, with TRBD1 as a possible D gene (6 bases). V shed 2 bases and J shed 2 bases, with 10 bases lying between them. From germline, CDR1 is GTSNPN and CDR2 SVGIG (reference sequence). This CDR3 region has 14 residues. Full variable domain (rest looked up from reference TRBV30 and TRBJ1-5): SQTIHQWPATLVQPVGSPLSLECTVEGTSNPNLYWYRQAAGRGLQLLFYSVGIGQISSEVPQNLSASRPQDRQFILSSKKLLLSDSGFYLCAWSFRGGNQPQHFGDGTRLSIL.

This chain uses TRBV7-2 with TRBJ1-1, with D possibly TRBD1 on 6 matching bases. The CDR3 runs to 14 residues. Trimming cost V 4 bases and J 3 bases, with 12 bases left between them. CDR1 and CDR2 from the germline V gene are SGHTA and FQGNSA. The CDR3 sequence: CASSSMDSYTEAFF. The CDR3 region has the DNA TGTGCCAGCAGCTCAATGGACAGTTACACTGAAGCTTTCTTT. Complete variable domain (other parts from reference TRBV7-2 and TRBJ1-1): GAGVSQSPSNKVTEKGKDVELRCDPISGHTALYWYRQSLGQGLEFLIYFQGNSAPDKSGLPSDRFSAERTGGSVSTLTIQRTQQEDSAVYLCASSSMDSYTEAFFGQGTRLTVV.

J is TRBJ2-1 and V is TRBV30, with 7 bases fitting TRBD1. The CDR3 sequence is 13 residues long. V lost 4 bases and J lost 8; bases outside the gene matches: 8. Looked up from germline, CDR1 is GTSNPN and CDR2 is SVGIG (reference sequence). The CDR3 nucleotides read TGTGCCTGGACCCTGGGACAGTCCTATGAGCAGTTCTTC. Translated: CAWTLGQSYEQFF. The full variable domain, completed using reference TRBV30 and TRBJ2-1, is SQTIHQWPATLVQPVGSPLSLECTVEGTSNPNLYWYRQAAGRGLQLLFYSVGIGQISSEVPQNLSASRPQDRQFILSSKKLLLSDSGFYLCAWTLGQSYEQFFGPGTRLTVL.